A single TCR beta chain is shown here with its context. This clonotype was detected ten times or more. The antigen it binds to is not known. No clone much larger than this one lies a single base away; base qualities are absent. Library preparation attached unique molecular identifiers to individual cDNA molecules for quantitative, reproducible TCR counting. For every blood RNA sample, sequencing covered both the TCR alpha and TCR beta chains. Processing in the source paper ran as follows. Samples had a median of roughly 100,000 TCRs, with a range from roughly 20,000 to 690,600. The Decombinator software suite was used to annotate V, J and CDR3 in the TCR reads. To make PS versus PT1 abundance plots, every sample was subsampled to the same number of TCRs (28,000). TCRs were defined as expanded if absent before sensitization and observed at least eight times at the 2-week time point. TCRdb ran its own pipeline on the public reads, namely fastp trimming at Q25 and MiXCR clone calling, and kept in-frame beta chains. Rows merge per CDR3 protein into single entries with the most common DNA and genes. The V and J calls reflect TCRdb's pipeline rather than the authors' work. The sample table holds roughly 120,000 distinct CDR3 sequences, of which around 8.5% were seen once. The top ten clonotypes cover around 1.4% of the sample.

The data originate from a study of human T cells and chemical hapten exposure (dated by TCRdb to about 2021). Notes on the research overall: Libraries were pooled for sequencing, and variation in per-sample TCR yields was attributed mainly to small differences in library volumes within the pool. The study tracked peripheral blood TCR repertoire changes in vivo during primary and secondary sensitization to the hapten diphenylcyclopropenone (DPC) in alopecia patients.

Spanning cysteine to phenylalanine, the CDR3 consists of 15 amino acids. Only the CDR3 region is kept as DNA, spanning 45 bases read in frame from base 1. V loses 0 bases at its end and J loses 5 bases; junction bases beyond the gene matches: 8. The CDR1 and CDR2 encoded by the germline V gene are SQVTM and ANQGSEA. Unfractionated whole blood was collected in Tempus Blood RNA tubes, and total RNA was extracted from that blood. Five healthy volunteers served as TCR sequencing controls and were bled at day 0, 2 weeks and 6 weeks. General conclusions and limits of the study: Repeated subsampling changed both the strength of the expansion versus patch-test correlation and the threshold at which the correlation became significant. DPC sensitization did not change how many TCRs were above 1 in 1000 frequency, and no evidence was found of alterations in global repertoire structure.

This receptor chain uses TRBV29-1 and TRBJ1-1; 8 middle bases align to TRBD1. Input material: whole blood. The TCR was taken from a human donor in good health. Some clones in this sample may be carry-over from other donors' samples. Donor details come from another sample of the same person, matched by shared clones. CDR3 loop: CSVEDPGGRGTEAFF. The base sequence is TGCAGCGTTGAAGATCCAGGGGGCAGAGGTACTGAAGCTTTCTTT.